This T cell receptor beta chain came from a study of naive and memory T cell subsets. General observations from the study: In CD4 and CD8 cells, diversity dropped from naive through EMRA. A clonotype means one alpha or beta sequence, not an alpha/beta pair.

CD4 T cells were positively selected, then CD8 T cells from the CD4-negative fraction. The table lists this clonotype with a few counts. The antigen is undetermined. This CDR3 is built from 14 residues. Trimming took 4 bases from V and 3 from J, leaving 14 bases between them. The germline V gene has CDR1 SGHRS and CDR2 YFSETQ. Both TRBC1 and TRBC2 were covered by a beta constant-region primer of two equimolar oligonucleotides. The cDNA 3' end received a ligated single-stranded oligonucleotide carrying the SP2 primer and a 12-nucleotide UMI. TCRdb called the UMI-ligation and nested PCR reads again in MiXCR, with one record for every CDR3 protein. The sample holds roughly 91,000 distinct CDR3 sequences, roughly 14% seen once.

The chain recombines TRBV5-1 with TRBJ2-7, with unresolved D. The sequencing input was central memory CD4+ T cells from blood. The sequence was collected from a human donor in good health. CDR3 sequence: CASSLTRVGYEQYF. In DNA form, the CDR3 reads TGCGCCAGCAGCCTTACAAGAGTGGGCTACGAGCAGTACTTC. Supplemented by reference TRBV5-1 and TRBJ2-7, the full variable domain reads KAGVTQTPRYLIKTRGQQVTLSCSPISGHRSVSWYQQTPGQGLQFLFEYFSETQRNKGNFPGRFSGRQFSNSRSEMNVSTLELGDSALYLCASSLTRVGYEQYFGPGTRLTVT.